This TCR beta chain stems from a study of blood T cell repertoires in COVID-19. Original processing notes: Cell counts per sample came from amplifying reference gene primers. Assay: immunoSEQ multiplex PCR; the TCRdb copy retains only in-frame clones and omits some. V and J calls and clone size come straight from that table; D and trimming were deduced from the DNA. The sample lists 110,000 or so clones, 65% to 90% occurring once. V shed 2 bases, J shed 3 bases, and the junction held 9 bases outside the gene matches. The CDR3 extends over 17 amino acids. CDR1 and CDR2 (germline): SGHRS, YFSETQ. This chain joins TRBV5-1 and TRBJ2-1; 9 bases line up with TRBD2. The receptor was isolated from a man aged 80 or over with acute or convalescent COVID-19. What was sequenced was peripheral blood. The CDR3, as DNA: TGCGCCAGCAGCTTTCCTAGCGGGATAGGCGGCTACAATGAGCAGTTCTTC. The encoded protein is CASSFPSGIGGYNEQFF.